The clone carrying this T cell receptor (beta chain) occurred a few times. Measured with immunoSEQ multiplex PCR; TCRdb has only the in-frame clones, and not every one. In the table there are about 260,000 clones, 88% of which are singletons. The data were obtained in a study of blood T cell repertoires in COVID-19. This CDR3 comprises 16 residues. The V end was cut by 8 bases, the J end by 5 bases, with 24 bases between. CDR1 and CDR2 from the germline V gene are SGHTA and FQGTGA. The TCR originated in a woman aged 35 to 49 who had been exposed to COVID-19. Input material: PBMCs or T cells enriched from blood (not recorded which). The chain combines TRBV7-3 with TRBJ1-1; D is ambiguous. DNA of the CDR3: TGTGCCAGCTCCCCCCAGGATAGATCGGGAAGGACTGAAGCTTTCTTT. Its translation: CASSPQDRSGRTEAFF. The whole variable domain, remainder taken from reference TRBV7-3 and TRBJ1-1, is GAGVSQTPSNKVTEKGKYVELRCDPISGHTALYWYRQSLGQGPEFLIYFQGTGAADDSGLPNDRFFAVRPEGSVSTLKIQRTERGDSAVYLCASSPQDRSGRTEAFFGQGTRLTVV.